The 18 T cell receptor beta chains presented below share a single source sample, sequenced in a study of long-term antiretroviral therapy in people with HIV. With survey level as its setting, the immunoSEQ assay was v3.0. Data came from immunoSEQ multiplex PCR; TCRdb stores just in-frame clones and leaves some out. The top ten hold 8.1% of the sample, which has 21,000 or so clones, roughly 84% seen once. Specimen: unsorted PBMCs, collected at the start of antiretroviral therapy. The receptors were gathered from a man in his fifties with HIV.

This rearrangement joins TRBV7-2 to TRBJ1-1; 11 positions agree with TRBD1. Germline lookup yields CDR1 SGHTA and CDR2 FQGNSA. This CDR3 has 18 residues. V lost 1 base, J lost 1 base, and 8 bases stayed unmatched. The CDR3, as DNA: TGTGCCAGCAGCTTAGGATTTTGGGGGACAGGGGGGAACACTGAAGCTTTCTTT. Its translation: CASSLGFWGTGGNTEAFF.

The chain links TRBV7-2 to TRBJ2-7; 8 bases agree with TRBD1. The CDR3 covers 15 residues. Germline V CDR1 and CDR2: SGHTA, FQGNSA. After removal of 5 bases from V and 0 bases from J, the junction contained 6 bases not matched to a gene. The CDR3 DNA follows: TGTGCCAGCAGCATGGGACAGGCCTTCTCCTACGAGCAGTACTTC. It specifies CASSMGQAFSYEQYF.

This clone came up a few times. V usage is TRBV7-6 and J usage is TRBJ2-2; the match to TRBD1 covers 7 bases. Per germline, CDR1 SGHVS and CDR2 FNYEAQ. V was pared by 1 base and J by 4 bases, with 3 bases of the junction left unmatched. This CDR3 contains 15 residues. The DNA of the CDR3 is TGTGCCAGCAGCTTAGATCCAGGGGGCACCGGGGAGCTGTTTTTT. Its protein product is CASSLDPGGTGELFF.

This chain links TRBV19 with TRBJ2-5; perhaps TRBD1 as D (5 bases). The CDR3 is made up of 14 amino acids. Trimming removed 5 bases from V and 2 bases from J, with 12 bases in between. Germline V gene sequence: CDR1 LNHDA, CDR2 SQIVND (reference sequence). CDR3 DNA: TGTGCCAGTAGTGAGTCAGGGCGGCAAGAGACCCAGTACTTC. As protein: CASSESGRQETQYF.

This clone was observed a handful of times. V usage is TRBV5-1 and J usage is TRBJ1-2, with 7 positions matching TRBD1. The ends lost 1 base at V and 6 bases at J; junction bases unmatched: 3. Germline lookup yields CDR1 SGHRS and CDR2 YFSETQ. CDR3 length: 13 amino acids. The CDR3 nucleotides are TGCGCCAGCAGCTTGAAGGGGGCGGATGGCTACACCTTC. It encodes CASSLKGADGYTF.

This clone appeared a single time. This sequence joins TRBV4-3 and TRBJ1-1, with D perhaps TRBD1 (6 bases). CDR1 and CDR2 (germline): LGHNA, YSLEER. V shed 4 bases and J shed 1 base, with 16 bases lying between them. This CDR3 has 16 amino acids. In nucleotides, the CDR3 is TGCGCCAGCAGCCCGAATCCCTGGGGACAGAACACTGAAGCTTTCTTT. This codes for CASSPNPWGQNTEAFF.

This chain uses TRBV5-5 with TRBJ2-7; perhaps TRBD2 as D (5 bases). CDR3 length equals 14 residues. Trimming cost V 1 base and J 2 bases, with 10 bases left between them. The germline V gene has CDR1 SGHKS and CDR2 YYEKEE (reference sequence). This chain's CDR3 is CASSLIPGTYEQYF. In nucleotides, the CDR3 is TGTGCCAGCAGCTTGATTCCGGGGACCTACGAGCAGTACTTC.

The rearrangement uses TRBV6-1 and TRBJ2-7; D is perhaps TRBD2 (6 bases). CDR1 is MNHNS, CDR2 SASEGT, per germline. The CDR3 has 13 amino acids. V was clipped by 10 bases and J by 7 bases, with 20 bases between them. The CDR3 protein is CATQGGSAREQYF. Here the CDR3 DNA reads TGTGCCACCCAGGGAGGCTCTGCGCGGGAGCAGTACTTC.

The chain has TRBV7-8 and TRBJ2-7; D remains unclear. The CDR3 has 11 amino acids. V lost 5 bases and J 0 bases, leaving 2 bases between the germline ends. The germline CDR1 and CDR2 sequences are SGHVS and FQNEAQ. CDR3 loop: CASSHSYEQYF. The CDR3 nucleotides are TGTGCCAGCAGCCACTCCTACGAGCAGTACTTC.

This clone showed up just once. The gene calls are TRBV11-2 and TRBJ2-7; 11 bases are a match to TRBD2. Trimming at V came to 4 bases and at J to 3 bases, leaving 5 bases not matched to a gene. This CDR3 region has 15 residues. Germline V gives CDR1 SGHAT, CDR2 FQNNGV. CDR3 region: CASSSRTSGSYEQYF. DNA of the CDR3: TGTGCCAGCAGCTCCCGAACTAGCGGGAGCTACGAGCAGTACTTC.

CDR3: CASSSEGVGGYEQYF. The CDR3 region has the DNA TGCGCCAGCAGCTCGGAGGGAGTCGGCGGGTACGAGCAGTACTTC. The chain joins TRBV5-1 to TRBJ2-7, with TRBD2 as a possible D gene (6 bases). The CDR3 contains 15 residues. The V gene's germline CDR1 is SGHRS and CDR2 YFSETQ. Trimming shortened V by 3 bases and J by 4 bases, and 17 bases separated the two germline ends.

The chain carries TRBV28 and TRBJ1-3, with unresolved D. Germline CDR1 is MDHEN and CDR2 is SYDVKM. Trimming removed 5 bases at V and 4 bases at J, with 12 bases between. The CDR3 is made up of 14 amino acids. CDR3 amino acids: CASSLPLGGNTIYF. CDR3 DNA sequence: TGTGCCAGCAGTCTCCCTCTTGGAGGAAACACCATATATTTT. The whole variable domain, filled in from reference TRBV28 and TRBJ1-3, reads DVKVTQSSRYLVKRTGEKVFLECVQDMDHENMFWYRQDPGLGLRLIYFSYDVKMKEKGDIPEGYSVSREKKERFSLILESASTNQTSMYLCASSLPLGGNTIYFGEGSWLTVV.

The gene calls are TRBV10-3 and TRBJ2-7; D may be TRBD2 (7 bases). The CDR3 runs to 12 residues. CDR1 is ENHRY, CDR2 SYGVKD, per germline. Trimming cost V 6 bases and J 4 bases, with 10 bases left between them. CDR3 in amino acids: CAIRQGGYEQYF. CDR3 nucleotide sequence: TGTGCCATCAGACAGGGAGGGTACGAGCAGTACTTC.

Only one count was recorded for this clone. The V gene is TRBV19, the J gene TRBJ2-1; 12 nucleotides line up with TRBD2. V was clipped by 5 bases and J by 4 bases; unmatched bases: 3. Germline-derived CDR1 and CDR2 are LNHDA and SQIVND (reference sequence). CDR3 length equals 15 residues. This CDR3 reads CASSYGLAGYNEQFF. The CDR3 DNA is TGTGCCAGTAGTTACGGACTAGCGGGGTACAATGAGCAGTTCTTC.

The V and J genes are TRBV6-4 and TRBJ2-1; the D gene is possibly TRBD2 (6 bases). This CDR3 is built from 14 residues. Germline V gene sequence: CDR1 MRHNA, CDR2 SNTAGT. Trimming pared 2 bases from V and 4 bases from J, leaving 9 bases between. CDR3 sequence: CASSDGAGYNEQFF. The CDR3 nucleotides are TGTGCCAGCAGTGACGGGGCGGGGTACAATGAGCAGTTCTTC.

The chain links TRBV28 to TRBJ1-3; D might be TRBD1 (6 bases). V was clipped by 5 bases and J by 0 bases, with 17 bases between them. Per germline, CDR1 MDHEN and CDR2 SYDVKM. The CDR3 has 17 residues. The CDR3 loop reads CASSPSGATGSGNTIYF. The DNA for the CDR3 is TGTGCCAGCAGTCCATCAGGGGCGACCGGCTCTGGAAACACCATATATTTT.

The rearrangement links TRBV7-2 to TRBJ2-7; 7 bases fit TRBD2. V dropped 4 bases and J dropped 3; count of bases not matched to a gene: 6. Germline V gene data show CDR1 as SGHTA and CDR2 as FQGNSA. CDR3 length: 14 amino acids. This CDR3 reads CASSSRGGSYEQYF. The DNA for the CDR3 is TGTGCCAGCAGCTCCCGGGGAGGGAGCTACGAGCAGTACTTC.

The gene calls are TRBV5-6 and TRBJ2-4; the D is unclear. The germline gives CDR1 SGHDT, CDR2 YYEEEE. The CDR3 covers 15 residues. Trimming cost V 6 bases and J 0 bases, with 13 bases left between them. CDR3 residues: CASTLTPLAKNIQYF. As DNA, the CDR3 is TGTGCCAGCACCCTAACACCGCTAGCCAAAAACATTCAGTACTTC.